What follows are 30 T cell receptor beta chains derived from one specimen sequenced in a study of OX40 agonist ivuxolimab in advanced cancers. Clones were read by immunoSEQ multiplex PCR, and TCRdb kept only the in-frame ones, dropping some. The table has 87,000 or so clones, about 85% seen once; the top ten hold 3.5% to 4.5%. Sample: CD4+ or CD8+ T cells sorted from blood, taken in a trial of the OX40 agonist ivuxolimab. These receptors were taken from an adult with an advanced solid tumor such as melanoma, head and neck, liver or kidney cancer.

V usage is TRBV18 and J usage is TRBJ2-3, with D uncertain. Germline V CDR1 and CDR2: KGHSH, LQKENI. With 1 base removed from V and 0 bases from J, the gap between germline ends came to 8 bases. The length of the CDR3 is 15 residues. The CDR3, as DNA: TGTGCCAGCTCACCACTCCGTAAAAGCACAGATACGCAGTATTTT. Its translation: CASSPLRKSTDTQYF. The full variable domain, with the rest looked up from reference TRBV18 and TRBJ2-3, is NAGVMQNPRHLVRRRGQEARLRCSPMKGHSHVYWYRQLPEEGLKFMVYLQKENIIDESGMPKERFSAEFPKEGPSILRIQQVVRGDSAAYFCASSPLRKSTDTQYFGPGTRLTVL.

The chain joins TRBV6-6 to TRBJ1-4; no definite D call. V lost 0 bases, J lost 7 bases, and 12 bases lay in between. The CDR3 is 15 amino acids. Per the germline V gene, CDR1 is MNHNY and CDR2 is SVGAGI (reference sequence). CDR3 sequence reads: CASSYSEGWGEKLFF. DNA for the CDR3: TGTGCCAGCAGTTACTCGGAGGGTTGGGGTGAAAAACTGTTTTTT.

The chain joins TRBV2 to TRBJ2-2, with 8 nucleotides matching TRBD2. This CDR3 spans 14 amino acids. The V gene's germline CDR1 is SNHLY and CDR2 FYNNEI. After removal of 6 bases from V and 0 bases from J, the junction contained 0 bases not matched to a gene. CDR3 sequence: CASRGLANTGELFF. The CDR3, as DNA: TGTGCCAGCAGGGGACTAGCGAACACCGGGGAGCTGTTTTTT. Full variable domain (outside the CDR3, taken from reference TRBV2 and TRBJ2-2): EPEVTQTPSHQVTQMGQEVILRCVPISNHLYFYWYRQILGQKVEFLVSFYNNEISEKSEIFDDQFSVERPDGSNFTLKIRSTKLEDSAMYFCASRGLANTGELFFGEGSRLTVL.

The chain has TRBV11-2 and TRBJ1-4; D unresolved. The CDR3 totals 15 residues. With 4 bases removed from V and 10 bases from J, the gap between germline ends came to 19 bases. Germline lookup yields CDR1 SGHAT and CDR2 FQNNGV. The CDR3 nucleotides are TGTGCCAGCAGCTCTCCACGGACGGGCATAGGAAAACTGTTTTTT. It specifies CASSSPRTGIGKLFF.

This clone was seen once. This chain joins TRBV10-3 and TRBJ1-1; D is possibly TRBD1 (6 bases). V was cut by 8 bases and J by 1 base, with 26 bases left in between. Germline V gene data show CDR1 as ENHRY and CDR2 as SYGVKD. This CDR3 is 18 amino acids long. CDR3 DNA: TGTGCCATCCGCATTCCAAGGGGGGAGAACAACTCGAACACTGAAGCTTTCTTT. Protein product: CAIRIPRGENNSNTEAFF.

The J gene is TRBJ2-1, the V gene TRBV11-2; unclear D gene. Trimming removed 5 bases at V and 3 bases at J, with 17 bases between. The germline CDR1 and CDR2 sequences are SGHAT and FQNNGV. The CDR3 has 16 amino acids. CDR3: CASSPPRPSVYNEQFF. Here the CDR3 DNA reads TGTGCCAGCAGCCCCCCCCGGCCTTCCGTCTACAATGAGCAGTTCTTC.

This rearrangement joins TRBV6-1 to TRBJ2-7; D call uncertain. V lost 2 bases to trimming and J lost 4 bases, with 6 bases between them. The germline gives CDR1 MNHNS, CDR2 SASEGT. The CDR3 extends over 12 amino acids. The CDR3 reads CASSEFSYEQYF. Written as DNA, the CDR3 is TGTGCCAGCAGTGAATTCAGTTACGAGCAGTACTTC.

This chain connects TRBV28 to TRBJ2-2; TRBD2 agrees at 12 bases. V dropped 4 bases and J dropped 5; count of bases not matched to a gene: 8. Germline-derived CDR1 and CDR2 are MDHEN and SYDVKM. This CDR3 is 17 amino acids long. Written as DNA, the CDR3 is TGTGCCAGCAGTTCGCTCGGCGGGACTAGCGGGACCGGGGAGCTGTTTTTT. It translates to CASSSLGGTSGTGELFF.

The V call is TRBV6-5, the J call TRBJ2-3; D is unclear. The V and J ends lost 7 bases and 2 bases respectively, with 10 bases between them. In germline, CDR1 is MNHEY, CDR2 SVGAGI. The CDR3 is 13 amino acids. In nucleotides, the CDR3 is TGTGCCAGCACCGCCGGATTCACAGATACGCAGTATTTT. Translation gives CASTAGFTDTQYF.

The chain links TRBV7-8 to TRBJ2-1, with D perhaps being TRBD1 or TRBD2 (5 bases each). Trimming removed 4 bases at V and 7 bases at J, with 14 bases between. Per germline, CDR1 SGHVS and CDR2 FQNEAQ. This CDR3 is built from 14 residues. In DNA form, the CDR3 reads TGTGCCAGCAGCTCCGGGACCCCGGGAAATGAGCAGTTCTTC. It encodes CASSSGTPGNEQFF. Based on the CDR3 plus reference TRBV7-8 and TRBJ2-1, the full variable domain is GAGVSQSPRYKVAKRGQDVALRCDPISGHVSLFWYQQALGQGPEFLTYFQNEAQLDKSGLPSDRFFAERPEGSVSTLKIQRTQQEDSAVYLCASSSGTPGNEQFFGPGTRLTVL.

In its sample, this clone was seen once. The V gene is TRBV2, the J gene TRBJ2-5; weak D call: TRBD2 (7 bases). This CDR3 spans 15 amino acids. Germline V gene data show CDR1 as SNHLY and CDR2 as FYNNEI. Trimming took 5 bases from V and 1 from J, leaving 14 bases between them. The CDR3: CASSLSRGGQETQYF. The CDR3 DNA reads as TGTGCCAGCAGTTTAAGTAGGGGGGGCCAAGAGACCCAGTACTTC.

The rearrangement uses TRBV4-1 and TRBJ2-5, with 9 positions matching TRBD1. The end of the DNA aligns better with TRBJ2-7, so the J call may be wrong. Germline V gene sequence: CDR1 MGHRA, CDR2 YSYEKL. The CDR3 runs 15 residues. As DNA, the CDR3 is TGCGCCAGCAGCCAAGGGCCGGGACAGGGTTACGAGCAGTACTTC. Translation gives CASSQGPGQGYEQYF.

The rearrangement joins TRBV19 to TRBJ2-3; D is possibly TRBD2 (6 bases). With 6 bases removed from V and 6 bases from J, the gap between germline ends came to 22 bases. Germline V lookup: CDR1 LNHDA, CDR2 SQIVND (reference sequence). CDR3 size: 16 residues. CDR3 loop: CASRDTGTGDQDTQYF. CDR3 nucleotide sequence: TGTGCCAGTAGGGACACCGGGACGGGGGATCAGGATACGCAGTATTTT.

The rearrangement joins TRBV19 to TRBJ2-7; 7 nucleotides match TRBD1. The CDR3 is made up of 17 amino acids. Germline V gene lookup returns CDR1 LNHDA and CDR2 SQIVND (reference sequence). V was pared by 2 bases and J by 1 base, with 11 bases of the junction left unmatched. The CDR3 DNA reads as TGTGCCAGTAGTATATCCTTCTCCCGGGACAGTTCCTACGAGCAGTACTTC. Translating it yields CASSISFSRDSSYEQYF.

A single count supports this clone. This chain uses TRBV11-3 with TRBJ2-7; 7 nucleotides match TRBD1. Germline-derived CDR1 and CDR2 are SGHNT and YENEEA. V was clipped by 4 bases and J by 3 bases; unmatched bases: 6. The CDR3 sequence is 14 residues long. The CDR3 loop is CASSSRQGFYEQYF. CDR3 sequence (DNA): TGTGCCAGCAGCTCCCGACAGGGCTTCTACGAGCAGTACTTC.

The chain carries TRBV5-1 and TRBJ2-4; the D gene is possibly TRBD1 (5 bases). Germline CDR1 is SGHRS and CDR2 is YFSETQ. The CDR3 spans 16 residues. Trimming removed 0 bases at V and 5 bases at J, with 15 bases between. The CDR3 region has the DNA TGCGCCAGCAGCTTGGGATATCGGGTACAGGAAAACATTCAGTACTTC. Its translation: CASSLGYRVQENIQYF.

The gene calls are TRBV5-1 and TRBJ2-2; no definite D call. The V gene lost 0 bases and the J gene lost 3 bases, with 9 bases spanning the gap. The CDR3 totals 15 residues. Germline values: CDR1 SGHRS, CDR2 YFSETQ. CDR3 sequence: CASSLVARYTGELFF. DNA for the CDR3: TGCGCCAGCAGCTTGGTTGCCAGGTACACCGGGGAGCTGTTTTTT.

This clone was seen just once. The chain links TRBV19 to TRBJ2-7, with 7 positions matching TRBD1. Germline V gene sequence: CDR1 LNHDA, CDR2 SQIVND (reference sequence). The CDR3 extends over 15 amino acids. V dropped 6 bases and J dropped 2; count of bases not matched to a gene: 10. Here the CDR3 DNA reads TGTGCCAGTAGCCCCCCCGGGACAGCCCCCTACGAGCAGTACTTC. It codes for CASSPPGTAPYEQYF.

The J gene is TRBJ1-5, the V gene TRBV9; a possible D gene is TRBD1 (5 bases). Germline V gives CDR1 SGDLS, CDR2 YYNGEE. This CDR3 spans 13 amino acids. Trimming removed 0 bases at V and 7 bases at J, with 8 bases between. The CDR3 coding sequence is TGTGCCAGCAGCGTAGGGTGGGGCCAGCCCCAGCATTTT. Its translation is CASSVGWGQPQHF.

The chain combines TRBV7-9 with TRBJ1-5; D uncertain. Germline CDR1 SEHNR, CDR2 FQNEAQ (reference sequence). There are 14 residues in the CDR3. V was cut by 5 bases and J by 3 bases, with 11 bases left in between. The CDR3 loop is CASSHGSTNQPQHF. CDR3 nucleotide sequence: TGTGCCAGCAGCCATGGGTCGACCAATCAGCCCCAGCATTTT.

The chain uses TRBV4-1 and TRBJ2-5, with 7 positions matching TRBD2. The J call may not be correct, given that the DNA end is closer to TRBJ2-7. The CDR3 sequence is 18 residues long. The V gene's germline CDR1 is MGHRA and CDR2 YSYEKL. Written as DNA, the CDR3 is TGCGCCAGCAGCCATAGACCCACGGGGTTGGCGGGAGCCGACGAGCAGTACTTC. Protein: CASSHRPTGLAGADEQYF.

The chain carries TRBV7-8 and TRBJ2-5, with TRBD2 matching 7 bases. TRBJ2-7 explains the end of the DNA better; the J call may be wrong. Germline loops: CDR1 SGHVS, CDR2 FQNEAQ. The CDR3 totals 15 residues. CDR3 region: CASSSRRLAVYEQYF. CDR3 in DNA: TGTGCCAGCAGCTCTCGTAGGCTAGCGGTCTACGAGCAGTACTTC.

This clone is a singleton in its sample. V usage is TRBV19 and J usage is TRBJ1-1; weak D call: TRBD1 (6 bases). From germline, CDR1 is LNHDA and CDR2 SQIVND (reference sequence). Deletions cut 3 bases from V and 0 bases from J, with 17 bases between. This CDR3 has 17 amino acids. The CDR3 sequence is CASSMGDKGSVNTEAFF. CDR3 DNA sequence: TGTGCCAGTAGTATGGGGGACAAGGGAAGCGTGAACACTGAAGCTTTCTTT.

This clone was observed a few times. This chain uses TRBV7-8 with TRBJ1-1; tentatively, D is TRBD1 (5 bases). The CDR3 sequence is 17 residues long. The V gene lost 5 bases and the J gene lost 0 bases, with 19 bases spanning the gap. Germline V gene data show CDR1 as SGHVS and CDR2 as FQNEAQ. The DNA of the CDR3 is TGTGCCAGCAGCCCAAGGGACGTGACCAGACTGAACACTGAAGCTTTCTTT. It specifies CASSPRDVTRLNTEAFF.

The rearrangement joins TRBV28 to TRBJ1-1; D is possibly TRBD1 (6 bases). Germline CDR1 is MDHEN and CDR2 is SYDVKM. The CDR3 sequence is 15 residues long. Trimming stripped 6 bases from V and 1 base from J, with 15 bases between. DNA for the CDR3: TGTGCCAGCAGCTTCTGGGGACAAGGGAACACTGAAGCTTTCTTT. Its protein is CASSFWGQGNTEAFF.

The chain combines TRBV6-4 with TRBJ2-1; 7 nucleotides agree with TRBD1. This CDR3 comprises 16 residues. J lost 4 bases, V lost 3 bases, and 9 bases had no gene match. Looked up from germline, CDR1 is MRHNA and CDR2 is SNTAGT. Here the CDR3 reads CASSEKDRVIYNEQFF. Written as DNA, the CDR3 is TGTGCCAGCAGTGAAAAAGACAGGGTAATTTACAATGAGCAGTTCTTC.

The chain links TRBV4-3 to TRBJ2-2; D is unresolved. The CDR3 consists of 15 residues. CDR1 and CDR2 (germline): LGHNA, YSLEER. Trimming removed 4 bases from V and 6 bases from J, with 15 bases in between. The chain's CDR3 is CASSPSWVGSGELFF. As DNA, the CDR3 is TGCGCCAGCAGCCCCAGCTGGGTGGGGTCCGGGGAGCTGTTTTTT.

The V call is TRBV9, the J call TRBJ2-7; no clear D gene. Germline CDR1 reads SGDLS; CDR2 reads YYNGEE. CDR3 size: 12 residues. V was clipped by 4 bases and J by 5 bases, with 10 bases between them. CDR3 coding DNA: TGTGCCAGCAGCTCAAACCAGGACGAGCAGTACTTC. Translated, it gives CASSSNQDEQYF.

The rearrangement joins TRBV6-5 to TRBJ2-2; D is uncertain. CDR3 size: 13 residues. Germline V CDR1 and CDR2: MNHEY, SVGAGI. V lost 5 bases and J lost 5, with 9 bases in between. CDR3: CASSLSGTGELFF. DNA of the CDR3: TGTGCCAGCAGTCTCAGTGGGACCGGGGAGCTGTTTTTT.

V usage is TRBV6-6 and J usage is TRBJ1-5; no definite D call. The CDR3 covers 16 residues. Germline assignment: CDR1 MNHNY and CDR2 SVGAGI (reference sequence). The ends were cut back, 5 bases at V and 6 bases at J, with 20 bases in the middle. DNA for the CDR3: TGTGCCAGCAGTCCATGGACGCTAGGCCTTGGTCAGCCCCAGCATTTT. Translation: CASSPWTLGLGQPQHF.